Below, one T cell receptor (beta chain) is given with its context. Antigen specificity is unknown. With 60 Vbeta and 13 Jbeta primers, the PCR was carried out. Assay: immunoSEQ multiplex PCR; the TCRdb copy retains only in-frame clones and omits some. The sample lists fewer than 150,000 clones, 70% to 75% occurring once. The source of the sample is a study of cytomegalovirus exposure and HLA in healthy donors. Trimming pared 5 bases from V and 6 bases from J, leaving 9 bases between. The CDR3 totals 12 residues. The germline gives CDR1 SGHKS, CDR2 YYEKEE (reference sequence). Study-wide results and caveats: A later analysis found that most CMV-associated TCR beta chains appeared HLA-restricted.

This sequence originates from a human donor in good health. Sample: PBMCs. The chain combines TRBV5-5 with TRBJ2-1, with a weak D call TRBD1 (6 bases). The CDR3 DNA reads as TGTGCCAGCAGTTTGACAGGCAATGAGCAGTTCTTC. It codes for CASSLTGNEQFF.